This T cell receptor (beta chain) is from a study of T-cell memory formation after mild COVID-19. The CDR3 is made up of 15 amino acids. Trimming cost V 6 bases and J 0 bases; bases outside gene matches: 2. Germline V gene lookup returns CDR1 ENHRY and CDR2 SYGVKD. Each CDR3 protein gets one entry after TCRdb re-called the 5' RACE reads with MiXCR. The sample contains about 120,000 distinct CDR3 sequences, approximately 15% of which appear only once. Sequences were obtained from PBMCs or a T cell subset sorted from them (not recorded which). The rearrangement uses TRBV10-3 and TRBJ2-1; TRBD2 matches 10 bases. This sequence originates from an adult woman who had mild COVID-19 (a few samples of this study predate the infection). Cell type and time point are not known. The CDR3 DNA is TGTGCCATCAGCGCTAGCGGGAGCTCCTACAATGAGCAGTTCTTC. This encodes CAISASGSSYNEQFF.